This T cell receptor (beta chain) was retrieved from a study of T cell repertoires in cytomegalovirus infection. V was cut by 10 bases and J by 0 bases, with 22 bases left in between. Germline values: CDR1 LNHDA, CDR2 SQIVND (reference sequence). The CDR3 length is 17 residues. The sample holds a few counts of this clonotype. Its antigen is currently unknown. TCRdb re-derived calls from the reads in MiXCR, one entry per CDR3 protein. The sample records 300,000 to 400,000 distinct CDR3 sequences, 29% being singletons. Whole-study results and caveats: People with CMV and the relevant HLA were identified by cumulative public TCR beta family frequency.

The receptor comes from a human donor in good health (CMV status not recorded). Some clones in this sample may be carry-over from other donors' samples. The chain carries TRBV19 and TRBJ1-3; tentative D call: TRBD1 (5 bases). This material consisted of cultured PBMCs, taken from culture after CMV antigen stimulation. The chain's CDR3 is CATWGRVRHLSGNTIYF. CDR3 coding DNA: TGTGCCACATGGGGACGGGTCCGACACCTCTCTGGAAACACCATATATTTT.